What follows describes a single TCR beta chain. Its target is not known. Template switching added a universal primer site, and cDNA bore unique molecular identifiers. TCRdb redid the calling of the 5' RACE reads with MiXCR, one entry per CDR3 protein. The sample has approximately 490,000 distinct CDR3 sequences; approximately 20% are singletons. These data originate in a study of identical twins. Study outcomes and limitations: Without tracking the same donors, conclusions rested on cross-sectional statistical analysis. The presence of invariant MAIT and iNKT cells could partly confound analyses of zero-insertion sequences.

CDR1 and CDR2 (germline): SGHVS, FNYEAQ. CDR3 length: 14 amino acids. V was cut by 5 bases and J by 2 bases, with 12 bases left in between. These data also formed part of another study, on yellow fever vaccine responses in identical twins.

The TCR sequence derives from a woman between 18 and 29 years old in good health. The sequenced sample consisted of CD4+ T cells sorted from blood. The J gene is TRBJ2-5, the V gene TRBV7-6, with D possibly TRBD1 on 6 matching bases. In DNA form, the CDR3 reads TGTGCCAGCAGCCGTACAGGGTTTCAAGAGACCCAGTACTTC. This translates into CASSRTGFQETQYF. The variable domain in full, completed from reference TRBV7-6 and TRBJ2-5, reads GAGVSQSPRYKVTKRGQDVALRCDPISGHVSLYWYRQALGQGPEFLTYFNYEAQQDKSGLPNDRFSAERPEGSISTLTIQRTEQRDSAMYRCASSRTGFQETQYFGPGTRLLVL.